Included here is one TCR beta chain sequence, with context. Its antigen is unknown. The data stem from a study of Ad26.COV2.S vaccination and SARS-CoV-2 variants. Turning to the study itself: A COV1001 Ad26.COV2.S trial-arm participant provided the sample.

Specified treatment: around 19 received Ad26.COV2.S at low or high dose, single or two shots; 5 received placebo; per-sample allocation not given. Specimens were obtained on day 63 following the first vaccine or placebo injection. The individual, an adult aged 18-55 years, was a donor in Boston. An Ad26 vector that expressed Wuhan-strain SARS-CoV-2 spike constituted the vaccine. Libraries were prepared by immunoSEQ multiplex PCR; TCRdb keeps only in-frame clonotypes and omits some of them. The repertoire holds about 470,000 clones, around 91% seen once, with less than 5.5% in the top ten. General study findings and limits: It was found that vaccine and placebo recipients had similar non-spike TCR breadth.

This CDR3 has 16 amino acids. Looked up from germline, CDR1 is MGHRA and CDR2 is YSYEKL. Trimming removed 1 base from V and 6 bases from J, with 16 bases in between. Sequences were derived from peripheral blood, sampled in a trial of Ad26.COV2.S vaccine versus placebo. The genes are TRBV4-1 and TRBJ2-1, with D possibly being TRBD2 (5 bases). The clonotype originates from a person between 18 and 65 years old who received the Ad26.COV2.S COVID-19 vaccine or a placebo. The CDR3 coding sequence is TGCGCCAGCAGCCAAGTCTCCCGGGGTCCCCTCAATGAGCAGTTCTTC. Translation gives CASSQVSRGPLNEQFF.